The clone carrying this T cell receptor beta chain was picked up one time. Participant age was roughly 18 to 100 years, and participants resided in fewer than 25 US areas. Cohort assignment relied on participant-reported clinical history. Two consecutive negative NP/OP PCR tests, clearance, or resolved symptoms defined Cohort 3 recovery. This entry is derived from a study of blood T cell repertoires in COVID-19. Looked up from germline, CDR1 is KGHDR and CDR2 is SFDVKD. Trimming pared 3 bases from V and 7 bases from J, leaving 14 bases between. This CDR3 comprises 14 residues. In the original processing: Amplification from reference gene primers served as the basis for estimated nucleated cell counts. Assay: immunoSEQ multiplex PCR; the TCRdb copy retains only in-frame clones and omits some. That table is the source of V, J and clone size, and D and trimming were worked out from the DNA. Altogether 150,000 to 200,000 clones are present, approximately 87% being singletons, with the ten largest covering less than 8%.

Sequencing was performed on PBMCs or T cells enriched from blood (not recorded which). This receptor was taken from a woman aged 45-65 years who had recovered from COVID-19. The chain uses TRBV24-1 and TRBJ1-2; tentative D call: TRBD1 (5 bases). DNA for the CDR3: TGTGCCACCAGTGATACCTCCAGGGAGGGTGGCTACACCTTC. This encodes CATSDTSREGGYTF.